This T cell receptor (beta chain) emerged from a study of shared clonotypes between healthy human individuals. Germline values: CDR1 SNHLY, CDR2 FYNNEI. V was pared by 1 base and J by 8 bases, with 12 bases between. The CDR3 is made up of 14 amino acids. Clones were sequenced by immunoSEQ multiplex PCR, and TCRdb holds only the in-frame ones, with some missing. There are about 1.1 million clones in the sample; about 80% occur only once, and roughly 0.56% lies in the top ten. In the case of this clone: Its target is unknown.

Regarding the study as a whole: Around 5.3% of naive CD4 clonotypes were shared across a handful of donors.

The sequence was collected from a young man in good health. Some clones in this sample may be carry-over from other donors' samples. The gene calls are TRBV2 and TRBJ2-1, with D tentatively TRBD2 (5 bases). The sample comprised memory CD4+ T cells from PBMCs. Subset defined: CD45RA-negative fraction. CDR3 nucleotides: TGTGCCAGCAGTGAAGTGCGGACTCGCCATGAGCAGTTCTTC. As protein: CASSEVRTRHEQFF.